This paragraph covers one T cell receptor beta chain sequence. As yet, its antigen is unknown. This sample was included in a study of glioma-infiltrating T cells after dendritic cell vaccination. Time point defined: after dendritic cell vaccination, including at tumor progression/relapse. Input was approximately 2.2 ug genomic DNA, or all available if less. Here immunoSEQ multiplex PCR was the method, and the copy in TCRdb shows in-frame clones only, minus some. The sample has tens of thousands of clones, 80% to 85% seen once; the top ten hold roughly 6.8%. Findings and limits, study-wide: Longer survival after dendritic cell vaccination followed higher pretreatment TIL content.

The material sequenced was blood, taken after dendritic cell vaccination. The sequence was collected from a human donor with glioblastoma.

The DNA of the CDR3 is TGTGCCAGCAGAAATCCGGGACAGGGAAGGGATACGCAGTATTTT. Its translation is CASRNPGQGRDTQYF. The chain has TRBV2 and TRBJ2-3, with 9 bases aligning to TRBD1. Germline V lookup: CDR1 SNHLY, CDR2 FYNNEI. After removal of 6 bases from V and 6 bases from J, the junction contained 10 bases not matched to a gene. The CDR3 has 15 amino acids.